These 18 T cell receptor beta chains were all obtained from the same sample, sequenced in a study of T cells after yellow fever vaccination. Each CDR3 protein gets one entry after TCRdb re-called the 5' RACE reads with MiXCR. The data hold 450,000 to 550,000 distinct CDR3 sequences, with around a fifth observed a single time. The sequencing here drew on PBMCs, taken approximately 22 days after the first yellow fever vaccination. The receptors were sampled from a man aged 18 to 29 who received the YFV17D yellow fever vaccine.

The CDR3 DNA sequence: TGCGCCAGCAGCTTGGATGGGGGGCAAAACATTCAGTACTTC. It encodes CASSLDGGQNIQYF. The V gene is TRBV5-1, the J gene TRBJ2-4, with D perhaps being TRBD1 or TRBD2 (6 bases each). The germline CDR1 and CDR2 sequences are SGHRS and YFSETQ. This CDR3 contains 14 residues. V lost 0 bases and J 5 bases, leaving 9 bases between the germline ends.

The V call is TRBV27, the J call TRBJ2-6, with D possibly being TRBD1 (6 bases). The CDR3 is 16 amino acids. Between the trimmed V and J ends, which lost 3 bases and 2 bases, there was a span of 11 bases. Germline V lookup: CDR1 MNHEY, CDR2 SMNVEV (reference sequence). CDR3 sequence: CASSFSRGTGANVLTF. The CDR3 nucleotides read TGTGCCAGCAGTTTCTCCAGGGGTACTGGGGCCAACGTCCTGACTTTC.

This clonotype has at least ten counts. The V gene is TRBV7-9, the J gene TRBJ2-3; 7 nucleotides align to TRBD1. V lost 5 bases to trimming and J lost 4 bases; unmatched junction nucleotides: 3. Germline loops: CDR1 SEHNR, CDR2 FQNEAQ (reference sequence). The CDR3 is made up of 13 amino acids. The CDR3 DNA is TGTGCCAGCAGCCCTAGGGGGCCAGATACGCAGTATTTT. Its translation: CASSPRGPDTQYF.

The rearrangement links TRBV27 to TRBJ2-1; 14 nucleotides line up with TRBD2. The CDR3 is 18 amino acids. V dropped 6 bases and J dropped 3; count of bases not matched to a gene: 10. Germline CDR1 reads MNHEY; CDR2 reads SMNVEV (reference sequence). In nucleotides, the CDR3 is TGTGCCAGCAGCCAAAAGACTAGCGGGGGGGCCCACTACAATGAGCAGTTCTTC. Translated, it gives CASSQKTSGGAHYNEQFF.

This clonotype was detected a few times. A much more abundant neighbour one base away suggests this may be a read error. The chain joins TRBV2 to TRBJ2-5; no definite D call. The CDR3 is 10 amino acids. The V gene's germline CDR1 is SNHLY and CDR2 FYNNEI. The ends were cut back, 5 bases at V and 5 bases at J, with 3 bases in the middle. The CDR3 DNA follows: TGTGCCAGCAGTATGGAGACCCAGTACTTC. Translation: CASSMETQYF.

In its sample, this clonotype was seen a few times. This sequence joins TRBV4-2 and TRBJ2-1, with 14 bases matching TRBD2. Germline V gene sequence: CDR1 LGHNA, CDR2 YNFKEQ. With V trimmed by 3 bases and J by 0 bases, 4 bases remained unmatched. This CDR3 region has 18 residues. The CDR3 region is CASSQGTSGGSSYNEQFF. DNA of the CDR3: TGTGCCAGCAGCCAGGGGACTAGCGGGGGCAGCTCCTACAATGAGCAGTTCTTC.

The gene calls are TRBV20-1 and TRBJ2-2; 8 bases fit TRBD2. Germline CDR1 and CDR2: DFQATT and SNEGSKA (reference sequence). Trimming at V came to 6 bases and at J to 0 bases, leaving 9 bases not matched to a gene. The CDR3 totals 16 residues. The CDR3 sequence is CSAYSGGGTNTGELFF. As DNA, the CDR3 is TGCAGTGCCTACTCCGGGGGGGGGACGAACACCGGGGAGCTGTTTTTT.

This clonotype was seen more than once but under ten times. The chain combines TRBV5-1 with TRBJ1-1; 10 bases are a match to TRBD1. The CDR3 consists of 15 residues. Germline V gene lookup returns CDR1 SGHRS and CDR2 YFSETQ. Trimming cost V 3 bases and J 3 bases; bases outside gene matches: 5. CDR3 loop: CASSYRTGGDTEAFF. In nucleotides, the CDR3 is TGCGCCAGCAGCTATCGGACAGGGGGTGACACTGAAGCTTTCTTT.

This clonotype came up a few times. The rearrangement links TRBV6-2 or TRBV6-3 to TRBJ2-3; D is undetermined. Trimming left V 5 bases short and J 6 bases short, with 6 bases between. Germline V lookup: CDR1 MNHEY, CDR2 SVGEGT. The CDR3 has 11 amino acids. CDR3 amino acids: CASSHGDTQYF. CDR3 sequence (DNA): TGTGCCAGCAGTCATGGGGATACGCAGTATTTT.

The CDR3 here is CAISESGQTYLYGYTF. The DNA for the CDR3 is TGTGCCATCAGTGAGTCGGGGCAGACGTACCTCTATGGCTACACCTTC. V usage is TRBV10-3 and J usage is TRBJ1-2; possible D gene TRBD1, 5 bases. There are 16 residues in the CDR3. With 0 bases removed from V and 4 bases from J, the gap between germline ends came to 15 bases. Germline lookup yields CDR1 ENHRY and CDR2 SYGVKD.

The V gene is TRBV7-3, the J gene TRBJ2-1, with 12 bases fitting TRBD2. The CDR3 runs to 16 residues. From germline, CDR1 is SGHTA and CDR2 FQGTGA. The V segment lost 3 bases and the J segment 10 bases; nucleotides outside the gene matches: 10. In nucleotides, the CDR3 is TGTGCCAGCAGCTTCCAGTCTAGCGGGGGGGCCGGGGAGCAGTTCTTC. It codes for CASSFQSSGGAGEQFF.

In this sample, this clonotype turned up a few times. V usage is TRBV28 and J usage is TRBJ2-7; D remains ambiguous. The germline V and J ends were trimmed by 6 bases and 6 bases, with 12 bases remaining between them. The germline gives CDR1 MDHEN, CDR2 SYDVKM. The CDR3 spans 12 residues. The CDR3 here is CASSPSSPEQYV. The CDR3 DNA reads as TGTGCCAGCAGCCCCTCAAGCCCCGAGCAGTACGTC.

A few counts support this clonotype. V gene TRBV12-3 or TRBV12-4 combines with J gene TRBJ1-2; maybe TRBD1 (5 bases). The CDR3 covers 13 residues. Written as DNA, the CDR3 is TGTGTCCAAGCGGAGGGGCTAAACTATGGCTACACCTTC. Translating gives CVQAEGLNYGYTF.

V is TRBV7-2 and J is TRBJ2-5; perhaps TRBD1 as D (5 bases). The CDR3 extends over 14 amino acids. CDR1 SGHTA and CDR2 FQGNSA come from the germline V gene. Trimming removed 3 bases at V and 2 bases at J, with 10 bases between. The CDR3 loop reads CASSFGAGQETQYF. As DNA, the CDR3 is TGTGCCAGCAGCTTTGGGGCAGGTCAAGAGACCCAGTACTTC.

This chain joins TRBV10-3 and TRBJ2-7, with 7 bases fitting TRBD1. CDR1 ENHRY and CDR2 SYGVKD come from the germline V gene. Trimming took 10 bases from V and 5 from J; bases not matched to a gene: 8. There are 12 residues in the CDR3. CDR3 sequence: CATVAGGDEQYF. CDR3 in DNA: TGTGCCACCGTAGCAGGGGGAGACGAGCAGTACTTC.

This clonotype was found a few times. CDR3: CASSSEGLARKTQYF. CDR3 nucleotides: TGTGCCAGCAGTTCCGAGGGACTAGCGAGGAAGACCCAGTACTTC. This chain links TRBV12-3 or TRBV12-4 with TRBJ2-5; TRBD2 agrees at 10 bases. The CDR3 sequence is 15 residues long. Trimming cost V 4 bases and J 6 bases; bases outside gene matches: 8.

This chain links TRBV10-3 with TRBJ1-4; D remains unclear. This CDR3 comprises 13 residues. Germline CDR1 is ENHRY and CDR2 is SYGVKD. V gave up 4 bases and J gave up 6 bases, with 9 bases separating them. CDR3 protein: CAISAGEDEKLFF. As DNA, the CDR3 is TGTGCCATCAGTGCCGGGGAGGATGAAAAACTGTTTTTT.

This clonotype has more than one count but fewer than ten. V and J are TRBV10-2 and TRBJ2-7; 7 nucleotides align to TRBD1. V shed 3 bases and J 2 bases; nucleotides not matched to a gene: 4. Germline V CDR1 and CDR2: WSHSY, SAAADI. The CDR3 contains 14 residues. Here the CDR3 reads CASSEPGQAYEQYF. The CDR3 nucleotides are TGCGCCAGCAGTGAACCTGGACAGGCCTACGAGCAGTACTTC.